This is a list of T cell receptor beta chains from one sample in a study of T-cell memory formation after mild COVID-19. TCRdb fed the 5' RACE reads into MiXCR, producing one record per CDR3 protein. Here the sample spans about 290,000 distinct CDR3 sequences, around 15% being singletons. The sequenced material came from PBMCs or a T cell subset sorted from them (not recorded which). The receptors shown here come from a man aged 18 to 30 who had mild COVID-19 (a few samples of this study predate the infection). Cell type and time point are not known. CDR3s include the opening cysteine and the closing phenylalanine or tryptophan. D genes are given only for firm matches. Some rows mark clone size as missing; the rest say once, few, many or name a class of expanded clone.

abundance: NA
j_gene: TRBJ1-1
d_gene: NA
v_gene: TRBV4-3
CDR3aa: CASSYWTEDTEAFF
CDR3nt: TGCGCCAGCAGCTATTGGACAGAGGACACTGAAGCTTTCTTT

abundance: many
j_gene: TRBJ2-1
d_gene: TRBD2
v_gene: TRBV20-1
CDR3aa: CSATQVRGGPGYNEQFF
CDR3nt: TGCAGTGCTACCCAAGTGCGCGGGGGGCCCGGATACAATGAGCAGTTCTTC

abundance: NA
j_gene: TRBJ2-7
d_gene: TRBD1
v_gene: TRBV4-3
CDR3aa: CASSQVTGGQESYEQYF
CDR3nt: TGCGCCAGCAGCCAAGTGACCGGTGGACAGGAGTCCTACGAGCAGTACTTC

abundance: NA
j_gene: TRBJ1-1
d_gene: NA
v_gene: TRBV20-1
CDR3aa: CSVTGAFF
CDR3nt: TGCAGTGTCACCGGGGCTTTCTTT

abundance: many
j_gene: TRBJ2-3
d_gene: TRBD2
v_gene: TRBV7-2
CDR3aa: CASSLGISGGAVDTQYF
CDR3nt: TGTGCCAGCAGCTTAGGCATAAGCGGGGGGGCCGTAGATACGCAGTATTTT

abundance: few
j_gene: TRBJ1-1
d_gene: NA
v_gene: TRBV12-3/TRBV12-4
CDR3aa: CASSLNRDTEAFF
CDR3nt: TGTGCCAGCAGTTTGAACAGGGACACTGAAGCTTTCTTT

abundance: few
j_gene: TRBJ2-2
d_gene: NA
v_gene: TRBV11-2
CDR3aa: CASNQLELFF
CDR3nt: TGTGCCAGCAACCAACTCGAGCTGTTTTTT

abundance: NA
j_gene: TRBJ2-2
d_gene: TRBD1
v_gene: TRBV12-3/TRBV12-4
CDR3aa: CASRKRGQTSNTGELFF
CDR3nt: TGTGCCAGCAGGAAAAGGGGGCAAACTTCGAACACCGGGGAGCTGTTTTTT

abundance: many
j_gene: TRBJ2-1
d_gene: NA
v_gene: TRBV7-2
CDR3aa: CASSLVARSSYNEQFF
CDR3nt: TGTGCCAGCAGCTTAGTGGCGCGGAGCTCCTACAATGAGCAGTTCTTC

abundance: NA
j_gene: TRBJ2-2
d_gene: NA
v_gene: TRBV7-2
CDR3aa: CASSLAANSGELFF
CDR3nt: TGTGCCAGCAGCTTAGCGGCGAATTCCGGGGAGCTGTTTTTT

abundance: NA
j_gene: TRBJ1-5
d_gene: TRBD1
v_gene: TRBV4-3
CDR3aa: CASSQVQGARGNQPQHF
CDR3nt: TGCGCCAGCAGCCAAGTTCAGGGGGCGCGCGGCAATCAGCCCCAGCATTTT

abundance: few
j_gene: TRBJ1-3
d_gene: NA
v_gene: TRBV25-1
CDR3aa: CASSVGGANGNTIYF
CDR3nt: TGTGCCAGCAGCGTTGGGGGCGCGAACGGAAACACCATATATTTT

abundance: NA
j_gene: TRBJ2-5
d_gene: NA
v_gene: TRBV12-3/TRBV12-4
CDR3aa: CASSFGPSETQYF
CDR3nt: TGTGCCAGCAGTTTTGGACCGTCAGAGACCCAGTACTTC

abundance: NA
j_gene: TRBJ2-3
d_gene: NA
v_gene: TRBV18
CDR3aa: CASSQGVPDTQYF
CDR3nt: TGTGCCAGCTCACAAGGGGTCCCAGATACGCAGTATTTT

abundance: few
j_gene: TRBJ2-7
d_gene: NA
v_gene: TRBV12-3/TRBV12-4
CDR3aa: CASSQGPGAYEQYF
CDR3nt: TGTGCCAGCAGCCAAGGTCCAGGGGCCTACGAGCAGTACTTC

abundance: few
j_gene: TRBJ2-2
d_gene: NA
v_gene: TRBV18
CDR3aa: CASSPDRVELFF
CDR3nt: TGTGCCAGCTCACCAGACCGCGTCGAGCTGTTTTTT

abundance: few
j_gene: TRBJ2-3
d_gene: NA
v_gene: TRBV12-3/TRBV12-4
CDR3aa: CASSSTSRDLSQYF
CDR3nt: TGTGCCAGCAGTTCGACTAGTCGGGATCTTTCGCAGTATTTT

abundance: few
j_gene: TRBJ2-3
d_gene: TRBD2
v_gene: TRBV7-8
CDR3aa: CASSLGLTSGGILSTDTQYF
CDR3nt: TGTGCCAGCAGCTTAGGTCTCACTAGCGGGGGGATTTTGAGCACAGATACGCAGTATTTT

abundance: many
j_gene: TRBJ2-7
d_gene: NA
v_gene: TRBV5-1
CDR3aa: CASSLEIPDEQYF
CDR3nt: TGCGCCAGCAGCTTGGAAATACCGGACGAGCAGTACTTC

abundance: few
j_gene: TRBJ2-5
d_gene: TRBD2
v_gene: TRBV5-4
CDR3aa: CASSGLAGSGETQYF
CDR3nt: TGTGCCAGCAGCGGACTAGCGGGGTCGGGAGAGACCCAGTACTTC

abundance: NA
j_gene: TRBJ2-7
d_gene: NA
v_gene: TRBV4-3
CDR3aa: CASSQEGTESFYEQYF
CDR3nt: TGCGCCAGCAGCCAAGAAGGGACCGAGAGCTTCTACGAGCAGTACTTC

abundance: many
j_gene: TRBJ2-1
d_gene: NA
v_gene: TRBV7-8
CDR3aa: CASSLGQASYNEQFF
CDR3nt: TGTGCCAGCAGCTTGGGTCAGGCCTCCTACAATGAGCAGTTCTTC

abundance: NA
j_gene: TRBJ1-5
d_gene: NA
v_gene: TRBV4-3
CDR3aa: CASSQDLGRNQPQHF
CDR3nt: TGCGCCAGCAGCCAAGATCTGGGAAGAAATCAGCCCCAGCATTTT

abundance: NA
j_gene: TRBJ1-3
d_gene: NA
v_gene: TRBV4-3
CDR3aa: CASSQVSSGSGNTIYF
CDR3nt: TGCGCCAGCAGCCAAGTTTCGTCGGGCTCCGGAAACACCATATATTTT

abundance: NA
j_gene: TRBJ2-1
d_gene: NA
v_gene: TRBV6-2/TRBV6-3
CDR3aa: CASRRYVLYYNEQFF
CDR3nt: TGTGCCAGCAGGCGGTACGTCTTGTACTACAATGAGCAGTTCTTC

abundance: NA
j_gene: TRBJ2-5
d_gene: NA
v_gene: TRBV5-4
CDR3aa: CASSLRTRANQETQYF
CDR3nt: TGTGCCAGCAGCCTGAGAACGAGGGCGAACCAAGAGACCCAGTACTTC

abundance: many
j_gene: TRBJ1-5
d_gene: NA
v_gene: TRBV7-2
CDR3aa: CASSFFGGYNQPQHF
CDR3nt: TGTGCCAGCAGCTTCTTCGGGGGTTACAATCAGCCCCAGCATTTT

abundance: NA
j_gene: TRBJ1-6
d_gene: NA
v_gene: TRBV4-1
CDR3aa: CASSSSQTYNSPLHF
CDR3nt: TGCGCCAGCAGCTCATCTCAGACCTATAATTCACCCCTCCACTTT

abundance: few
j_gene: TRBJ2-2
d_gene: NA
v_gene: TRBV30
CDR3aa: CAWSVGQGNTGELFF
CDR3nt: TGTGCCTGGAGTGTAGGTCAGGGTAACACCGGGGAGCTGTTTTTT

abundance: NA
j_gene: TRBJ2-3
d_gene: NA
v_gene: TRBV18
CDR3aa: CASSPPSSTDKQYF
CDR3nt: TGTGCCAGCTCACCGCCCAGCAGCACAGATAAGCAGTATTTT

abundance: NA
j_gene: TRBJ2-5
d_gene: NA
v_gene: TRBV5-1
CDR3aa: CASSSNAGGLSQETQYF
CDR3nt: TGCGCCAGCAGCTCCAACGCAGGGGGGCTTTCCCAAGAGACCCAGTACTTC

abundance: NA
j_gene: TRBJ2-2
d_gene: NA
v_gene: TRBV4-3
CDR3aa: CASSQSPDGRGFTGELFF
CDR3nt: TGCGCCAGCAGCCAATCTCCGGACGGACGGGGTTTCACCGGGGAGCTGTTTTTT

abundance: once
j_gene: TRBJ1-5
d_gene: NA
v_gene: TRBV20-1
CDR3aa: CSAGGIYQPQHF
CDR3nt: TGCAGCGCCGGGGGGATCTATCAGCCCCAGCATTTT

abundance: few
j_gene: TRBJ2-5
d_gene: NA
v_gene: TRBV5-1
CDR3aa: CASGTGTQETQYF
CDR3nt: TGCGCCAGCGGTACGGGCACCCAAGAGACCCAGTACTTC

abundance: many
j_gene: TRBJ1-1
d_gene: NA
v_gene: TRBV12-3/TRBV12-4
CDR3aa: CASSLTGTEAEAFF
CDR3nt: TGTGCCAGCAGTCTCACCGGGACGGAGGCTGAAGCTTTCTTT

abundance: few
j_gene: TRBJ2-2
d_gene: NA
v_gene: TRBV5-1
CDR3aa: CASSLGATGELFF
CDR3nt: TGCGCCAGCAGCTTGGGTGCCACCGGGGAGCTGTTTTTT

abundance: few
j_gene: TRBJ2-7
d_gene: NA
v_gene: TRBV5-1
CDR3aa: CASRPHPWTGRGYEQYF
CDR3nt: TGCGCCAGCAGACCCCACCCCTGGACAGGGAGGGGGTACGAGCAGTACTTC

abundance: NA
j_gene: TRBJ2-1
d_gene: TRBD1
v_gene: TRBV5-1
CDR3aa: CASSPTTGPNEQFF
CDR3nt: TGCGCCAGCAGCCCGACGACAGGGCCCAATGAGCAGTTCTTC

abundance: few
j_gene: TRBJ2-2
d_gene: NA
v_gene: TRBV27
CDR3aa: CASSRGTRNTGELFF
CDR3nt: TGTGCCAGCAGTCGGGGGACAAGGAACACCGGGGAGCTGTTTTTT

abundance: NA
j_gene: TRBJ2-4
d_gene: NA
v_gene: TRBV7-6
CDR3aa: CASSLRLDGIQYF
CDR3nt: TGTGCCAGCAGCCTACGGTTGGACGGCATTCAGTACTTC

abundance: NA
j_gene: TRBJ1-6
d_gene: NA
v_gene: TRBV6-2/TRBV6-3
CDR3aa: CASRSGGPSPLHF
CDR3nt: TGTGCCAGCAGGAGCGGGGGGCCTTCACCCCTCCACTTT

abundance: few
j_gene: TRBJ1-2
d_gene: NA
v_gene: TRBV12-3/TRBV12-4
CDR3aa: CASSYLFDRRNGYTF
CDR3nt: TGTGCCAGCAGCTACCTCTTCGACAGGAGGAATGGCTACACCTTC